One T cell receptor (beta chain) is described in this entry. The data were obtained in a study of cytomegalovirus exposure and HLA in healthy donors. Amplification used 60 Vbeta primers and 13 Jbeta primers. Some clones are missing from TCRdb's copy, which holds only in-frame ones; the method was immunoSEQ multiplex PCR. The table records roughly 120,000 clones, over 60% of them present only once. The TCR originated in a man aged 60 to 75 in good health and CMV-seropositive. The specimen sequenced was PBMCs.

CDR3 DNA: TGTGCCAGCAGTCTCAATGGGGGGCAGCCCCAGCATTTT. Translating gives CASSLNGGQPQHF. The chain employs TRBV4-2 and TRBJ1-5, with D possibly TRBD1 on 5 matching bases. In germline, CDR1 is LGHNA, CDR2 YNFKEQ. The CDR3 spans 13 residues. V was pared by 6 bases and J by 7 bases, with 13 bases between.